The 3 T cell receptor beta chains presented below share a single source sample, sequenced in a study of control samples from healthy donors and cancer patients. Clones were sequenced by immunoSEQ multiplex PCR, and TCRdb holds only the in-frame ones, with some missing. The sample records 110,000 or so clones, about 80% being singletons. Sequenced sample: blood. Receptor source: a man aged 18 to 29 in good health.

This chain uses TRBV24-1 with TRBJ2-5; tentatively, D is TRBD2 (6 bases). V dropped 3 bases and J dropped 1 base, with 11 bases sitting between them. CDR1 is KGHDR and CDR2 is SFDVKD in the germline V gene. The CDR3 loop spans 15 amino acids. The CDR3 DNA follows: TGTGCCACCAGTGATCCGCGGGGCCCCCAAGAGACCCAGTACTTC. It is translated as CATSDPRGPQETQYF.

V usage is TRBV5-1 and J usage is TRBJ1-6, with D unresolved. Germline loops: CDR1 SGHRS, CDR2 YFSETQ. This CDR3 is 14 amino acids long. V was cut by 5 bases and J by 8 bases, with 14 bases left in between. DNA for the CDR3: TGCGCCAGCAGACCGGGTCAGTGGGATTCACCCCTCCACTTT. Residues: CASRPGQWDSPLHF.

The chain joins TRBV5-4 to TRBJ1-1; D remains ambiguous. This CDR3 has 13 residues. CDR1 is SGHNT, CDR2 YYREEE, per germline (reference sequence). Trimming took off 9 bases at V and 4 bases at J, with 16 bases between the two ends. CDR3 protein: CATDIGVGTEAFF. CDR3 DNA: TGTGCCACCGATATCGGGGTGGGCACTGAAGCTTTCTTT. Full variable domain (outside the CDR3, taken from reference TRBV5-4 and TRBJ1-1): ETGVTQSPTHLIKTRGQQVTLRCSSQSGHNTVSWYQQALGQGPQFIFQYYREEENGRGNFPPRFSGLQFPNYSSELNVNALELDDSALYLCATDIGVGTEAFFGQGTRLTVV.